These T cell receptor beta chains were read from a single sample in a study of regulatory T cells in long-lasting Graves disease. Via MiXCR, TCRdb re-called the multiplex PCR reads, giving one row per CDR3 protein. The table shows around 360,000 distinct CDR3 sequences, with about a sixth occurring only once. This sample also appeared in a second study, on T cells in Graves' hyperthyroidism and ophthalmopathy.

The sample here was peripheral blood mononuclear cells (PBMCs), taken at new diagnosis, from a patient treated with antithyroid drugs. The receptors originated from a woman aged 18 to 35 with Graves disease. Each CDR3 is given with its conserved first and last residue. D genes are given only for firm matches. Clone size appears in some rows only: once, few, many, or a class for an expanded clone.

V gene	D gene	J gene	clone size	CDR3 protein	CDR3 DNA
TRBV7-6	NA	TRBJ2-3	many	CASSLLGLASTDTQYF	TGTGCCAGCAGCTTACTCGGACTGGCTAGCACAGATACGCAGTATTTT
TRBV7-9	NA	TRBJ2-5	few	CASSLDIRAVGPQETQYF	TGTGCCAGCAGCTTAGATATTCGGGCGGTCGGCCCCCAAGAGACCCAGTACTTC
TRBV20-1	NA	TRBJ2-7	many	CSAIQDRPNEQYF	TGCAGTGCTATTCAGGACCGGCCTAACGAGCAGTACTTC
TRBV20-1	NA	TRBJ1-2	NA	CSAGGSSNYGYTF	TGCAGTGCTGGAGGGTCGTCTAACTATGGCTACACCTTC
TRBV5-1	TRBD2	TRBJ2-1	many	CASSLLAGVNNEQFF	TGCGCCAGCAGCTTACTAGCGGGAGTAAACAATGAGCAGTTCTTC
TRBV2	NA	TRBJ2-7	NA	CASRTGAGTAYEQYF	TGTGCCAGCCGAACCGGGGCGGGGACGGCCTACGAGCAGTACTTC
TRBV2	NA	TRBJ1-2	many	CASSGSRRDGNGYTF	TGTGCCAGCAGTGGATCTCGCAGGGACGGTAACGGCTACACCTTC
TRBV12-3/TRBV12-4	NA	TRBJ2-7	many	CASSLDSPTYEQYF	TGTGCCAGCAGTTTGGACAGCCCGACCTACGAGCAGTACTTC
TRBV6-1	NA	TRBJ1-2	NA	CASKYNANYGCTF	TGTGCCAGCAAGTACAATGCTAACTATGGCTGCACCTTC
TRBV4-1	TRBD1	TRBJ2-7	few	CASSQEGQGKGYEQYF	TGCGCCAGCAGCCAAGAGGGACAGGGGAAGGGGTACGAGCAGTACTTC
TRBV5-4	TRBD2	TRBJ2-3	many	CASSPTGTSGGSTDTQYF	TGTGCCAGCAGCCCGACCGGGACTAGCGGGGGAAGCACAGATACGCAGTATTTT
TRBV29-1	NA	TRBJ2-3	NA	CSVAQHWGTDTQYF	TGCAGCGTAGCCCAGCACTGGGGCACAGATACGCAGTATTTT
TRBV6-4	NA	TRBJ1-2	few	CASSDIPSYGYTF	TGTGCCAGCAGTGACATCCCCTCCTATGGCTACACCTTC
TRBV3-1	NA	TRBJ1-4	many	CASSQPRTNEKLFF	TGTGCCAGCAGCCAACCACGGACTAATGAAAAACTGTTTTTT
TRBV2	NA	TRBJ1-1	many	CASSEGAGNTEAFF	TGTGCCAGCAGTGAAGGGGCCGGGAACACTGAAGCTTTCTTT
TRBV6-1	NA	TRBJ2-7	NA	CASILGNSASYEQYF	TGTGCCAGCATCCTGGGGAACAGCGCATCCTACGAGCAGTACTTC
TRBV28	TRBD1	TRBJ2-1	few	CALREGQSLEQFF	TGTGCACTCCGTGAGGGACAGAGTTTAGAGCAGTTCTTC
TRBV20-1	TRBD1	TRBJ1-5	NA	CSAREGQGLILPQHF	TGCAGTGCTAGAGAGGGACAGGGTCTGATATTGCCCCAGCATTTT
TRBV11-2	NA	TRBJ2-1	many	CASSLVGLYNEQFF	TGTGCCAGCAGCTTAGTGGGGCTCTACAATGAGCAGTTCTTC
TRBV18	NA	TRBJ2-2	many	CASSQDSLNTGELFF	TGTGCCAGCTCACAGGACAGCTTGAACACCGGGGAGCTGTTTTTT
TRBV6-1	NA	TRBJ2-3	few	CASKSGASTDTQYF	TGTGCCAGTAAATCCGGGGCTAGCACAGATACGCAGTATTTT
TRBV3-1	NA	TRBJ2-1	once	CASSGTGDYNEQFF	TGTGCCAGCAGTGGTACGGGAGACTACAATGAGCAGTTCTTC
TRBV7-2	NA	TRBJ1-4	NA	CASSPGPGRLFF	TGTGCCAGCAGCCCGGGACCAGGGCGGCTGTTTTTT
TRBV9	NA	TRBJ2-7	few	CASSVAFEGEQYF	TGTGCCAGCAGCGTAGCTTTTGAAGGTGAGCAGTACTTC
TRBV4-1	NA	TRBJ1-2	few	CASSPIGSYGYTF	TGCGCCAGCAGCCCAATAGGTTCCTATGGCTACACCTTC
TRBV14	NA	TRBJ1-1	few	CASSQDFRANLNTEAFF	TGTGCCAGCAGCCAAGATTTCCGGGCCAACTTGAACACTGAAGCTTTCTTT
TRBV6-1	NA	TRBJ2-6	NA	CASSSGTLGSGANVLTF	TGTGCCAGCAGCTCCGGGACACTTGGTTCTGGGGCCAACGTCCTGACTTTC
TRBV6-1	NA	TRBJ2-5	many	CASRPLAGTQYF	TGTGCCAGCAGGCCCCTCGCGGGGACCCAGTACTTC
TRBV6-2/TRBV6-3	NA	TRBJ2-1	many	CASRWGVGEQFF	TGTGCCAGCAGGTGGGGAGTTGGCGAGCAGTTCTTC
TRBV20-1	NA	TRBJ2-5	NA	CSARGVGTPDF	TGCAGTGCTAGGGGGGTTGGGACTCCCGACTTC
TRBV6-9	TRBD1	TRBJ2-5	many	CASSYWGQQETQYF	TGTGCCAGCAGTTACTGGGGACAGCAAGAGACCCAGTACTTC
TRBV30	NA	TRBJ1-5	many	CAWRRGINQPQHF	TGTGCCTGGAGAAGAGGAATCAATCAGCCCCAGCATTTT
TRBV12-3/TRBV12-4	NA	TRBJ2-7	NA	CASRPMDNYEQYF	TGTGCCAGCAGACCAATGGACAACTACGAGCAGTACTTC
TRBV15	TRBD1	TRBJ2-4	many	CATSAGTGNIQYF	TGTGCCACCAGCGCCGGGACAGGAAACATTCAGTACTTC